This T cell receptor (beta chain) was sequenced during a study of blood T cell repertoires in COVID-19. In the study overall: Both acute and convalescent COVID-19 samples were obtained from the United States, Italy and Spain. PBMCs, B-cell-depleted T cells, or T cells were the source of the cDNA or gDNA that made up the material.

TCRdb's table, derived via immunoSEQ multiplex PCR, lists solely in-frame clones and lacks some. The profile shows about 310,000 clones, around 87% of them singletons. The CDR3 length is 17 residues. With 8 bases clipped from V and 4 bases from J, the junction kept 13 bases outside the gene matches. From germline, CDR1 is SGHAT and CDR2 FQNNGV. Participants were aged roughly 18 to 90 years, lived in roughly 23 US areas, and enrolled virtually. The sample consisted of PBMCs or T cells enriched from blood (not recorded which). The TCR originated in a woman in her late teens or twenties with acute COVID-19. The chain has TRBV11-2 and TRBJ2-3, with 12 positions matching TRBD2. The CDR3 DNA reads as TGTGCCAGCCGGCCCCCCACTAGCGGGAGGTGGGCAGATACGCAGTATTTT. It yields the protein CASRPPTSGRWADTQYF. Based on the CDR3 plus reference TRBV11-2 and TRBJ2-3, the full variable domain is EAGVAQSPRYKIIEKRQSVAFWCNPISGHATLYWYQQILGQGPKLLIQFQNNGVVDDSQLPKDRFSAERLKGVDSTLKIQPAKLEDSAVYLCASRPPTSGRWADTQYFGPGTRLTVL.